This TCR beta chain was sequenced during a study of blood T cell repertoires in COVID-19. Study-level background: In each case, the material was cDNA or gDNA derived from T cells, B-cell-depleted T cells, or PBMCs.

Sequencing was performed with immunoSEQ multiplex PCR; in TCRdb, only in-frame clones are kept and a portion is missing. The data show roughly 200,000 clones, roughly 86% seen once. The CDR3 loop spans 16 amino acids. J lost 3 bases, V lost 4 bases, and 5 bases had no gene match. Germline V gene lookup returns CDR1 SNHLY and CDR2 FYNNEI. Sample: peripheral blood. The source of this sequence is a woman aged 25 to 39 with active or convalescent COVID-19. The chain joins TRBV2 to TRBJ2-1; 11 bases align to TRBD2. CDR3 residues: CASSAEGTSGYNEQFF. As DNA, the CDR3 is TGTGCCAGCAGTGCCGAGGGGACTAGCGGCTACAATGAGCAGTTCTTC.